What follows are 10 T cell receptor beta chains derived from one specimen sequenced in a study of blood T cell repertoires in COVID-19. TCRdb's table, derived via immunoSEQ multiplex PCR, lists solely in-frame clones and lacks some. The sample has tens of thousands of clones, around 88% seen once; the top ten hold around 18%. The sequenced sample was peripheral blood. These receptors originate from a woman aged 55-70 years with COVID-19, enrolled during active disease.

The V gene is TRBV7-9, the J gene TRBJ1-5; TRBD1 matches 7 bases. From germline, CDR1 is SEHNR and CDR2 FQNEAQ (reference sequence). The CDR3 totals 15 residues. Trimming cost V 1 base and J 2 bases; bases outside gene matches: 2. The CDR3 DNA is TGTGCCAGCAGCTTAGTCGGGACAGGCAATCAGCCCCAGCATTTT. It codes for CASSLVGTGNQPQHF.

The rearrangement uses TRBV27 and TRBJ1-5, with 7 bases fitting TRBD1. Germline CDR1 MNHEY, CDR2 SMNVEV (reference sequence). V lost 5 bases and J lost 0; bases outside the gene matches: 4. The CDR3 is 15 residues long. CDR3 protein: CASSGTAYSNQPQHF. CDR3 in DNA: TGTGCCAGCAGTGGGACAGCATATAGCAATCAGCCCCAGCATTTT.

This clone was observed a few times. This rearrangement joins TRBV2 to TRBJ2-5; D uncertain. There are 15 residues in the CDR3. V shed 0 bases and J shed 1 base, with 9 bases lying between them. Germline values: CDR1 SNHLY, CDR2 FYNNEI. The CDR3 bases are TGTGCCAGCAGTGAAGCGGGTCTAGTCCAAGAGACCCAGTACTTC. It specifies CASSEAGLVQETQYF.

The J gene is TRBJ2-1, the V gene TRBV12-5; no reliable D call. Trimming cost V 2 bases and J 0 bases, with 14 bases left between them. Germline values: CDR1 LGHNT, CDR2 FRNRAP. The CDR3 extends over 17 amino acids. The CDR3 nucleotides read TGTGCTAGTGGTTTGCCAAACGTTCTAACCTCCTACAATGAGCAGTTCTTC. It codes for CASGLPNVLTSYNEQFF.

This chain uses TRBV19 with TRBJ1-1; D remains ambiguous. V dropped 2 bases and J dropped 4 bases, with 8 bases sitting between them. CDR3 length: 13 amino acids. The germline V gene has CDR1 LNHDA and CDR2 SQIVND (reference sequence). CDR3 in amino acids: CASSIRGVTEAFF. The CDR3, as DNA: TGTGCCAGTAGTATACGCGGGGTCACTGAAGCTTTCTTT.

The chain is built from TRBV28 and TRBJ2-3; D may be TRBD1 (6 bases). CDR1 MDHEN and CDR2 SYDVKM come from the germline V gene. The CDR3 is 16 amino acids. V was trimmed by 8 bases and J by 2 bases, leaving 20 bases between them. CDR3 in amino acids: CASRKLTGLATDTQYF. CDR3 DNA sequence: TGTGCCAGCCGAAAGTTAACAGGGTTGGCCACAGATACGCAGTATTTT.

The chain recombines TRBV7-6 with TRBJ2-2; TRBD1 matches 9 bases. The trim removed 0 bases at V and 4 bases at J, leaving 3 bases unmatched. Germline V CDR1 and CDR2: SGHVS, FNYEAQ. This CDR3 is built from 16 residues. The CDR3 reads CASSLAGQGSTGELFF. The CDR3 DNA reads as TGTGCCAGCAGCTTAGCGGGACAGGGATCCACCGGGGAGCTGTTTTTT.

V usage is TRBV19 and J usage is TRBJ1-1; 8 nucleotides agree with TRBD1. The CDR3 is 13 residues long. Losses at the gene ends were 7 bases for V and 0 bases for J; bases not matched to a gene: 1. CDR1 and CDR2 (germline): LNHDA, SQIVND (reference sequence). Here the CDR3 reads CASKGQVNTEAFF. DNA for the CDR3: TGTGCCAGTAAGGGACAGGTGAACACTGAAGCTTTCTTT.

This clone was seen more than once but under ten times. This chain uses TRBV11-2 with TRBJ2-6; 9 positions agree with TRBD1. The CDR3 is 18 residues long. Per the germline V gene, CDR1 is SGHAT and CDR2 is FQNNGV. V was clipped by 1 base and J by 7 bases; unmatched bases: 11. CDR3 sequence: CASSLGLQGARFANVLTF. The CDR3 DNA sequence: TGTGCCAGCAGCTTAGGCCTACAGGGGGCTCGCTTCGCCAACGTCCTGACTTTC.

This chain uses TRBV5-5 with TRBJ1-1; possibly TRBD1 for D (6 bases). Germline V gene lookup returns CDR1 SGHKS and CDR2 YYEKEE (reference sequence). Trimming cost V 2 bases and J 1 base, with 9 bases left between them. The CDR3 extends over 14 amino acids. Here the CDR3 DNA reads TGTGCCAGCAGCTTCATGGGACAGAACACTGAAGCTTTCTTT. It codes for CASSFMGQNTEAFF. Full variable domain (rest looked up from reference TRBV5-5 and TRBJ1-1): DAGVTQSPTHLIKTRGQQVTLRCSPISGHKSVSWYQQVLGQGPQFIFQYYEKEERGRGNFPDRFSARQFPNYSSELNVNALLLGDSALYLCASSFMGQNTEAFFGQGTRLTVV.